A single sample is the source of the 13 T cell receptor beta chains below, sequenced in a study of cytomegalovirus exposure and HLA in healthy donors. Clones were read by immunoSEQ multiplex PCR, and TCRdb kept only the in-frame ones, dropping some. The sample carries tens of thousands of clones, about 91% recorded once. Sequences were obtained from PBMCs. Receptors were obtained from a woman in her 30s in good health and CMV-seronegative.

The rearrangement joins TRBV5-1 to TRBJ2-3; 9 bases agree with TRBD1. Per germline, CDR1 SGHRS and CDR2 YFSETQ. There are 15 residues in the CDR3. Trimming took 4 bases from V and 3 from J; bases not matched to a gene: 6. CDR3 in amino acids: CASSPWDRATDTQYF. DNA for the CDR3: TGCGCCAGCAGCCCTTGGGACAGGGCAACAGATACGCAGTATTTT.

V usage is TRBV7-9 and J usage is TRBJ2-5; 8 bases fit TRBD2. The V segment lost 6 bases and the J segment 4 bases; nucleotides outside the gene matches: 13. The CDR3 loop spans 16 amino acids. The germline gives CDR1 SEHNR, CDR2 FQNEAQ (reference sequence). Written as DNA, the CDR3 is TGTGCCAGCAGTTCTGGCTCCAGCGGGAGAGGAGAGACCCAGTACTTC. Translated: CASSSGSSGRGETQYF.

The V call is TRBV7-3, the J call TRBJ2-7, with 7 bases identical to TRBD1. The CDR3 sequence is 15 residues long. The trim removed 5 bases at V and 3 bases at J, leaving 10 bases unmatched. The V gene's germline CDR1 is SGHTA and CDR2 FQGTGA. The CDR3 DNA is TGTGCCAGCAGCCCAACACCGGGACAGAACTACGAGCAGTACTTC. It yields the protein CASSPTPGQNYEQYF.

V usage is TRBV27 and J usage is TRBJ1-2; D gene ambiguous. The germline gives CDR1 MNHEY, CDR2 SMNVEV (reference sequence). The CDR3 consists of 13 residues. Trimming shortened V by 0 bases and J by 8 bases, and 10 bases separated the two germline ends. CDR3 loop: CASSLSPRLGYTF. The CDR3 nucleotides are TGTGCCAGCAGTTTATCGCCCCGGTTGGGCTACACCTTC.

In the case of this clone: Other DNA sequences of this sample code for an identical CDR3. The chain carries TRBV9 and TRBJ2-7, with 10 bases identical to TRBD1. V lost 0 bases, J lost 2 bases, and 2 bases stayed unmatched. The CDR3 is made up of 15 amino acids. Germline CDR1 and CDR2: SGDLS and YYNGEE. The CDR3 region has the DNA TGTGCCAGCAGCGTAGGAGGGACAGGGGCCTACGAGCAGTACTTC. It yields the protein CASSVGGTGAYEQYF. Full variable domain (rest looked up from reference TRBV9 and TRBJ2-7): DSGVTQTPKHLITATGQRVTLRCSPRSGDLSVYWYQQSLDQGLQFLIQYYNGEERAKGNILERFSAQQFPDLHSELNLSSLELGDSALYFCASSVGGTGAYEQYFGPGTRLTVT.

V usage is TRBV30 and J usage is TRBJ1-4, with D possibly TRBD1 on 6 matching bases. The ends were cut back, 3 bases at V and 10 bases at J, with 15 bases in the middle. Germline loops: CDR1 GTSNPN, CDR2 SVGIG (reference sequence). CDR3 size: 13 residues. The CDR3, as DNA: TGTGCCTGGAGAGGGGGATGGGGCGGAAAACTGTTTTTT. Protein: CAWRGGWGGKLFF. The variable domain in full, completed from reference TRBV30 and TRBJ1-4, reads SQTIHQWPATLVQPVGSPLSLECTVEGTSNPNLYWYRQAAGRGLQLLFYSVGIGQISSEVPQNLSASRPQDRQFILSSKKLLLSDSGFYLCAWRGGWGGKLFFGSGTQLSVL.

The V and J genes are TRBV29-1 and TRBJ2-5, with TRBD2 as a possible D gene (6 bases). Per germline, CDR1 SQVTM and CDR2 ANQGSEA. V gave up 2 bases and J gave up 4 bases, with 11 bases separating them. The CDR3 covers 13 residues. The CDR3 DNA is TGCAGCGTTGAACCGGGGGTTGGAGAGACCCAGTACTTC. It yields the protein CSVEPGVGETQYF.

This clone occurred once. The chain joins TRBV28 to TRBJ2-7; TRBD2 aligns across 7 bases. The germline V gene encodes CDR1 MDHEN and CDR2 SYDVKM. This CDR3 region has 19 residues. V was pared by 4 bases and J by 0 bases, with 18 bases of the junction left unmatched. Here the CDR3 reads CASSSNGWLAEITSYEQYF. The CDR3 DNA sequence: TGTGCCAGCAGTTCAAACGGGTGGCTAGCGGAGATAACCTCCTACGAGCAGTACTTC.

The chain uses TRBV9 and TRBJ2-2; 14 bases align to TRBD2. This CDR3 contains 19 residues. Germline CDR1 reads SGDLS; CDR2 reads YYNGEE. After removal of 3 bases from V and 4 bases from J, the junction contained 11 bases not matched to a gene. For the CDR3, the DNA is TGTGCCAGCAGCGGACCGGGACTAGCGGGAGTGTCGCGCACCGGGGAGCTGTTTTTT. It codes for CASSGPGLAGVSRTGELFF.

V and J are TRBV5-1 and TRBJ2-5; the D gene is possibly TRBD2 (6 bases). Per germline, CDR1 SGHRS and CDR2 YFSETQ. This CDR3 is built from 15 residues. Trimming took 7 bases from V and 1 from J, leaving 17 bases between them. The CDR3 nucleotides read TGCGCCAGCGCTCCAGGAGGGGCTGCCCAAGAGACCCAGTACTTC. Translating gives CASAPGGAAQETQYF.

V is TRBV10-3 and J is TRBJ1-3, with TRBD1 matching 9 bases. The CDR3 runs 21 residues. Germline values: CDR1 ENHRY, CDR2 SYGVKD. The junction had 20 bases not matched to a gene; V was cut back by 5 bases and J by 0 bases. The CDR3 DNA follows: TGTGCCATCAGTACTCTAATCGGGACAGGGACCACACTCCACTCTGGAAACACCATATATTTT. Its protein product is CAISTLIGTGTTLHSGNTIYF.

This clone occurred once. This chain connects TRBV7-2 to TRBJ1-2, with 9 bases fitting TRBD1. The trim removed 3 bases at V and 6 bases at J, leaving 2 bases unmatched. The CDR3 loop spans 13 amino acids. Germline V gene sequence: CDR1 SGHTA, CDR2 FQGNSA. CDR3 region: CASSLGTGNGYTF. The CDR3, as DNA: TGTGCCAGCAGCTTGGGGACAGGGAATGGCTACACCTTC.

The CDR3 is CASSWDRGPGGYTF. CDR3 DNA sequence: TGTGCCAGCAGCTGGGACAGGGGCCCTGGTGGCTACACCTTC. The V call is TRBV7-2, the J call TRBJ1-2; 10 positions agree with TRBD1. Germline trimming cut 4 bases from V and 7 bases from J; bases unmatched to any gene: 6. The CDR3 has 14 residues. Germline assignment: CDR1 SGHTA and CDR2 FQGNSA.